Listed below are T cell receptor beta chains from one sample, sequenced in a study of T cells after yellow fever vaccination. MiXCR, run by TCRdb on the 5' RACE reads, gives a single entry per CDR3 protein. The sample yields 25,000 to 30,000 distinct CDR3 sequences, roughly 4.5% seen once. Sequences were derived from PBMCs, either bulk or a sorted T-cell subset (CD4+, CD8+, memory, or dextramer-sorted; not recorded which), sampled on the day of the yellow fever booster vaccination. Receptors were obtained from a man between 18 and 29 years old who received the YFV17D yellow fever vaccine. Both conserved end residues are trimmed from each CDR3. Size is stated as how often the clone was seen (once, few, many) or a class if it is expanded.

V gene: TRBV6-2/TRBV6-3; J gene: TRBJ2-1; clone size: many; CDR3 protein: ASGPGTVTANEQF
V gene: TRBV7-3; J gene: TRBJ1-1; clone size: many; CDR3 protein: ASSLKGTEAF
V gene: TRBV7-7; J gene: TRBJ2-5; clone size: many; CDR3 protein: ASSLAGLAIETQY
V gene: TRBV18; J gene: TRBJ2-7; clone size: few; CDR3 protein: ASSLSSGGALDEQY
V gene: TRBV12-3/TRBV12-4; J gene: TRBJ2-5; clone size: many; CDR3 protein: ASSLFGGGGETQY
V gene: TRBV25-1; J gene: TRBJ1-5; clone size: few; CDR3 protein: ASSEQQGNNQPQH
V gene: TRBV25-1; J gene: TRBJ2-6; clone size: many; CDR3 protein: ASSETTKWTHSGANVLT
V gene: TRBV20-1; J gene: TRBJ2-1; clone size: medium-sized; CDR3 protein: SARGLRANNEQF
V gene: TRBV7-9; J gene: TRBJ2-3; clone size: many; CDR3 protein: ASLGRGTDTQY
V gene: TRBV20-1; J gene: TRBJ2-3; clone size: many; CDR3 protein: SAREADGGPTLITDTQY
V gene: TRBV20-1; J gene: TRBJ1-1; clone size: many; CDR3 protein: SASISDTEAF
V gene: TRBV20-1; J gene: TRBJ1-2; clone size: many; CDR3 protein: SADSGVNYGYT